This TCR beta chain was sequenced for a study of T cells in Graves' hyperthyroidism and ophthalmopathy. Study-wide findings and caveats: Most clonotypes expanded in thyroid above 0.001 were likewise present in blood. Progression to ophthalmopathy was predicted a median of 6.5 months early.

Remarks on this clonotype: No antigen is known for it.

The TCR beta CDR3 regions underwent amplification using RNA transcripts as the source. First-round RT-PCR of the TCR CDR3 relied on the HTBI primer set. TCRdb re-called the multiplex PCR reads through MiXCR, storing one row per CDR3 protein. The sample shows approximately 320,000 distinct CDR3 sequences, roughly 15% of them seen only once. Reasons for excluding patients were uncontrolled infection, other autoimmune disease, pregnancy or lactation. The PBMCs studied were ones that came from 8.5 to 10 ml fresh peripheral blood. Germline lookup yields CDR1 SEHNR and CDR2 FQNEAQ (reference sequence). The junction had 14 bases not matched to a gene; V was cut back by 1 base and J by 6 bases. The length of the CDR3 is 17 residues.

Sequenced input: blood. This clonotype was obtained from a young man with Graves' hyperthyroidism. The chain joins TRBV7-9 to TRBJ2-7; 8 bases match TRBD1. Written as DNA, the CDR3 is TGTGCCAGCAGCTTAGAAGCCGGGACAGGATTCTTACGCGAGCAGTACTTC. Translating it yields CASSLEAGTGFLREQYF.